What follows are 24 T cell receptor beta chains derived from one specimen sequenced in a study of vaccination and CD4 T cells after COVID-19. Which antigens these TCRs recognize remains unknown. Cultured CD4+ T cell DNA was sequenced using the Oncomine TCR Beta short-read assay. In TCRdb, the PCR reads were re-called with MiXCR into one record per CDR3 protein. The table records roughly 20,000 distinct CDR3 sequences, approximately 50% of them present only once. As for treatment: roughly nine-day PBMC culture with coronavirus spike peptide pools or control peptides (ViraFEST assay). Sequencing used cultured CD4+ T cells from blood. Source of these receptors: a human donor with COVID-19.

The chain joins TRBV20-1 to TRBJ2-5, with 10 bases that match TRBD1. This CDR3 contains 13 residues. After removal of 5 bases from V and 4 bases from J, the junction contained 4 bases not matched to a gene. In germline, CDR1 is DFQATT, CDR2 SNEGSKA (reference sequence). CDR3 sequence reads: CSAPGTGVETQYF. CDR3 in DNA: TGCAGTGCTCCCGGGACAGGGGTAGAGACCCAGTACTTC.

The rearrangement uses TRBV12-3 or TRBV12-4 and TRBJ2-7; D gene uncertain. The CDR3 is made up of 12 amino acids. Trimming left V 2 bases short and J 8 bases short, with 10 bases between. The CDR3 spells CASSLLPLKQYF. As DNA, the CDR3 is TGTGCCAGCAGTTTACTCCCATTAAAGCAGTACTTC.

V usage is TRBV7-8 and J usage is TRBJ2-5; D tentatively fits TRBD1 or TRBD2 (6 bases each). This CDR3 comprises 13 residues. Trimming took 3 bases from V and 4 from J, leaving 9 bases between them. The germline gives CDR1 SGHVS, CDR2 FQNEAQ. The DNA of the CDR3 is TGTGCCAGCAGCTTTTCGGGGGCAGAGACCCAGTACTTC. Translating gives CASSFSGAETQYF. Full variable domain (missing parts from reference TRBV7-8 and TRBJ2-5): GAGVSQSPRYKVAKRGQDVALRCDPISGHVSLFWYQQALGQGPEFLTYFQNEAQLDKSGLPSDRFFAERPEGSVSTLKIQRTQQEDSAVYLCASSFSGAETQYFGPGTRLLVL.

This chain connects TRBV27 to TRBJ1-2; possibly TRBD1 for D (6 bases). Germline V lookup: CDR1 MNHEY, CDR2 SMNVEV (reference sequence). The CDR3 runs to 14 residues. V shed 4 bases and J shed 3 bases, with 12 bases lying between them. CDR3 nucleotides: TGTGCCAGCAGTTCTGGACAGTATGACTATGGCTACACCTTC. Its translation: CASSSGQYDYGYTF.

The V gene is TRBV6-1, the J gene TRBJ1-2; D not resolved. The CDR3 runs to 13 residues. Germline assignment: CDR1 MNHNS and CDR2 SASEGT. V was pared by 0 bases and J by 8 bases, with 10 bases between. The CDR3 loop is CASSEAPLWGYTF. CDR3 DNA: TGTGCCAGCAGTGAAGCCCCCTTGTGGGGCTACACCTTC.

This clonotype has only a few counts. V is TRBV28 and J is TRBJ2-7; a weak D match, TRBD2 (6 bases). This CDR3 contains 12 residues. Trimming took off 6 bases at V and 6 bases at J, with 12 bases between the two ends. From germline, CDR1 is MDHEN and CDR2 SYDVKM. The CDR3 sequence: CASSLTSSEQYF. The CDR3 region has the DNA TGTGCCAGCAGCCTGACTAGTTCCGAGCAGTACTTC.

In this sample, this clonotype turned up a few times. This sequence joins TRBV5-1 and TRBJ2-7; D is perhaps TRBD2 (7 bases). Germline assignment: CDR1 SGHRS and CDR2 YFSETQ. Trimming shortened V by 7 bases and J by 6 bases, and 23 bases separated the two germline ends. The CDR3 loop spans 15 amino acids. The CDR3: CASAATGGAAGEQYF. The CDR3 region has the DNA TGCGCCAGCGCCGCGACGGGGGGCGCGGCTGGCGAGCAGTACTTC.

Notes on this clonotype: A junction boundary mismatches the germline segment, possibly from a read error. The CDR3 DNA reads as TGTGTCAGCAGTCGTTACTGGTCTAGCGGGGGGCAGGAACCCTACGAGCAGTACTTC. This gives the protein CVSSRYWSSGGQEPYEQYF. The gene calls are TRBV6-1 and TRBJ2-7, with 11 bases that match TRBD2. CDR1 MNHNS and CDR2 SASEGT come from the germline V gene. The CDR3 has 19 amino acids.

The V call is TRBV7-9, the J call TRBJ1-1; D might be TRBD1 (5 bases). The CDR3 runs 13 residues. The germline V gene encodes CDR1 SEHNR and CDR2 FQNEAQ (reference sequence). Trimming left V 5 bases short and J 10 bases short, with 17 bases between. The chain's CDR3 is CASSQTGAQGAFF. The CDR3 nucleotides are TGTGCCAGCAGCCAGACCGGGGCCCAAGGAGCTTTCTTT.

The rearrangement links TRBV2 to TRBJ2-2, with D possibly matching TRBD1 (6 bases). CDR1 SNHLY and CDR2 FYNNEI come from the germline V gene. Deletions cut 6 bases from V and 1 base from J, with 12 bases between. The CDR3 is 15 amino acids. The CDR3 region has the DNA TGTGCCAGCAGGGACGGACAGATGAACACCGGGGAGCTGTTTTTT. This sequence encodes CASRDGQMNTGELFF.

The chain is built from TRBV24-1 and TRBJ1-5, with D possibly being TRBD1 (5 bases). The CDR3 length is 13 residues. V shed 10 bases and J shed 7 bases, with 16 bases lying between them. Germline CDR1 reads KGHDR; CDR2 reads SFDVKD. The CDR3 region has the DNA TGTGCCACGAATGGCAGGGAATCCCAGCCCCAGCATTTT. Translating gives CATNGRESQPQHF.

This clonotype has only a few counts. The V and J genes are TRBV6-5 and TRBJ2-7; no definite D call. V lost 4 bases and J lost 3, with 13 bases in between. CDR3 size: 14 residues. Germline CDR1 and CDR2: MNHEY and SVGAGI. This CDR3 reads CASSSSGPNYEQYF. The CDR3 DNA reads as TGTGCCAGCAGTTCCTCCGGACCGAACTACGAGCAGTACTTC.

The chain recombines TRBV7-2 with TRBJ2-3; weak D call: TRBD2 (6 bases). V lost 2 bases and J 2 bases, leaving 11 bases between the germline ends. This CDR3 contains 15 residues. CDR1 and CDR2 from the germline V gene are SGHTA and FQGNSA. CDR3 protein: CASSLWRGSTDTQYF. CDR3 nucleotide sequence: TGTGCCAGCAGCTTATGGCGGGGTTCCACAGATACGCAGTATTTT.

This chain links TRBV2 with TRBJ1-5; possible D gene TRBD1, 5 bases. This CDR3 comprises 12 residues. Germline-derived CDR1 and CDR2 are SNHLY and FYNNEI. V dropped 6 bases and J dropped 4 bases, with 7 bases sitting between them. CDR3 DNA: TGTGCCAGCAGAAGGGGTAATCAGCCCCAGCATTTT. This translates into CASRRGNQPQHF.

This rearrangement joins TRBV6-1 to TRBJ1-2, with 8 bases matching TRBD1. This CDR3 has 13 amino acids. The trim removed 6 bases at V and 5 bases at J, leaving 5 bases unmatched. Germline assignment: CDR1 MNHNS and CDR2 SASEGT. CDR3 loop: CASRDRQGYGYTF. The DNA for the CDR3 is TGTGCCAGCAGAGACCGACAGGGGTATGGCTACACCTTC.

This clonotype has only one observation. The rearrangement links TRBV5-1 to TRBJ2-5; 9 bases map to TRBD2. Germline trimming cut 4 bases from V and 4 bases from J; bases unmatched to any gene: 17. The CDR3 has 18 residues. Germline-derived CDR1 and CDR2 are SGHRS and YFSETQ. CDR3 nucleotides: TGCGCCAGCAGCCCCCGGTTGGTAGGGGCGCGGGAGGGAGAGACCCAGTACTTC. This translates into CASSPRLVGAREGETQYF.

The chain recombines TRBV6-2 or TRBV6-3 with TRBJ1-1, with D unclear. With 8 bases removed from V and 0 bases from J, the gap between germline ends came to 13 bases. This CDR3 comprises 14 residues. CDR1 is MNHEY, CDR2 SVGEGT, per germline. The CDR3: CASHEPALNTEAFF. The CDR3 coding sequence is TGTGCCAGCCATGAGCCAGCCTTGAACACTGAAGCTTTCTTT.

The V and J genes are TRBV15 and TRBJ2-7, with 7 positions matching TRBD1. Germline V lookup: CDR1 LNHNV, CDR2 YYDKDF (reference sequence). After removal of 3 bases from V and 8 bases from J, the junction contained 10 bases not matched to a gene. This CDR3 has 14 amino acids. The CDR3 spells CATSSEGGRVKQYF. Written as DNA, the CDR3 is TGTGCCACCAGCAGTGAAGGGGGCCGGGTGAAGCAGTACTTC.

The CDR3 sequence: CASSRDREASPLHF. The CDR3 DNA reads TGTGCCAGTAGCCGGGACAGGGAGGCTTCACCCCTCCACTTT. V gene TRBV19 combines with J gene TRBJ1-6, with 9 bases matching TRBD1. Germline-derived CDR1 and CDR2 are LNHDA and SQIVND (reference sequence). Trimming removed 6 bases from V and 9 bases from J; junction bases left unmatched: 6. CDR3 length: 14 amino acids. The full variable domain, its missing parts supplied by reference TRBV19 and TRBJ1-6, is DGGITQSPKYLFRKEGQNVTLSCEQNLNHDAMYWYRQDPGQGLRLIYYSQIVNDFQKGDIAEGYSVSREKKESFPLTVTSAQKNPTAFYLCASSRDREASPLHFGNGTRLTVT.

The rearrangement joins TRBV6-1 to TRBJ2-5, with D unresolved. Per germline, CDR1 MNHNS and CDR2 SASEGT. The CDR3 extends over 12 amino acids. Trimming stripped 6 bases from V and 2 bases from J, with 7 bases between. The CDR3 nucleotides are TGTGCCAGCAGGCCCAATCAAGAGACCCAGTACTTC. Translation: CASRPNQETQYF.

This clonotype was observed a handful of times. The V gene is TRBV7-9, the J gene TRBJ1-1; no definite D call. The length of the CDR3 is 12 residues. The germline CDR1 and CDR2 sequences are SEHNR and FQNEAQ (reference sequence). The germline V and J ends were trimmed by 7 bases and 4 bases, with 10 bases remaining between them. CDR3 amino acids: CASTPEGTEAFF. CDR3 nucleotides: TGTGCCAGCACCCCGGAGGGCACTGAAGCTTTCTTT. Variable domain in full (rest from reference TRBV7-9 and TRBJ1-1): DTGVSQNPRHKITKRGQNVTFRCDPISEHNRLYWYRQTLGQGPEFLTYFQNEAQLEKSRLLSDRFSAERPKGSFSTLEIQRTEQGDSAMYLCASTPEGTEAFFGQGTRLTVV.

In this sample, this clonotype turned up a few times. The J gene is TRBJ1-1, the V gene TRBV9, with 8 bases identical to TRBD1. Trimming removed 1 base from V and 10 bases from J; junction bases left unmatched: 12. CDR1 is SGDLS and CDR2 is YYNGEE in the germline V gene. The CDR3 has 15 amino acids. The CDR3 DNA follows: TGTGCCAGCAGCGTAACCAGTAATCAGGGGGCAGGAGCTTTCTTT. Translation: CASSVTSNQGAGAFF.

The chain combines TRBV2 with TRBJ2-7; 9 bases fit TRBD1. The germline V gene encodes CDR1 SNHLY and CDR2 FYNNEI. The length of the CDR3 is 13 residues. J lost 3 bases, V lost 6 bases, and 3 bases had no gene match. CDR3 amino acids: CASRGTGNYEQYF. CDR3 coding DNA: TGTGCCAGCAGAGGGACAGGGAACTACGAGCAGTACTTC.

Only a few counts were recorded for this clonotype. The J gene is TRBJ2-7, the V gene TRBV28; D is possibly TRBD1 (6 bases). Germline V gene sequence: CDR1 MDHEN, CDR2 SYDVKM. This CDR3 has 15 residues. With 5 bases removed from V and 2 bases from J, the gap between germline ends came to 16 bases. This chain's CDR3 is CASSTTGTSPYEQYF. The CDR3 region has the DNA TGTGCCAGCAGTACAACCGGGACATCTCCCTACGAGCAGTACTTC.